This entry concerns a single T cell receptor beta chain. The sample is drawn from a study of human T cells and chemical hapten exposure. Overall study context: Each week of the roughly 24-week study, patients had diphenylcyclopropenone applied to the scalp.

CDR3 size: 13 residues. Germline V gene lookup returns CDR1 SGHAT and CDR2 FQNNGV. The V and J ends lost 5 bases and 1 base respectively, with 8 bases between them. The time point denotes: patch test 3, about 24 weeks after DPC sensitization. Stated treatment: therapeutic diphenylcyclopropenone sensitization with weekly scalp DPC. Methods used by the authors: Per sample, the median was about 88,000 TCRs, with values from roughly 25,000 to 750,000. TCRdb itself ran the RACE reads through MiXCR, one entry per CDR3 protein. The V and J calls follow TCRdb's processing rather than the paper's. The sample has approximately 86,000 distinct CDR3 sequences; approximately 11% are singletons.

Specimen: whole blood, collected in connection with sensitization to the hapten diphenylcyclopropenone (DPC). The origin of this receptor is a woman between 25 and 40 years old with alopecia areata. Some clones in this sample may be carry-over from other donors' samples. J is TRBJ1-1 and V is TRBV11-2; unclear D gene. The DNA of the CDR3 is TGTGCCAGCAGCCGTCCACAGAACACTGAAGCTTTCTTT. Translation: CASSRPQNTEAFF.